This T cell receptor beta chain was sequenced for a study of cytomegalovirus exposure and HLA in healthy donors. Study details: Genetic ancestry analysis placed around 76% of the 398 donors that were genotyped in the Caucasian-associated cluster.

The V gene's germline CDR1 is LGHNA and CDR2 YSLEER. The CDR3 extends over 18 amino acids. V was trimmed by 4 bases and J by 8 bases, leaving 26 bases between them. Study-wide results and caveats: One variant, a missense change in DCLRE1C, was linked in a later analysis to TCR beta V- and J-gene trimming.

The PCR had 60 Vbeta and 13 Jbeta primers. Original processing methods: There were about 80 million unique TCR beta chains by a later count, and some 11 million of them were shared. Generated by immunoSEQ multiplex PCR, the TCRdb table keeps only in-frame clones and is missing some. V, J and clone size are those of that table, while D and trimming were read from the DNA. The data show fewer than 250,000 clones, 83% seen once. This clone was observed a few times. What it recognizes is unknown. This chain uses TRBV4-3 with TRBJ1-4; tentatively, D is TRBD1 (5 bases). The sequence was obtained from a girl aged 10 to 17 in good health and CMV-seronegative. The source material was PBMCs. CDR3 protein: CASSPQVGQARQSEKLFF. Here the CDR3 DNA reads TGCGCCAGCAGCCCCCAAGTGGGGCAGGCCAGACAATCCGAAAAACTGTTTTTT.